This TCR beta chain was profiled in a study of blood T cell repertoires in COVID-19. V was clipped by 7 bases and J by 7 bases, with 17 bases between them. CDR3 size: 15 residues. The germline V gene encodes CDR1 SNHLY and CDR2 FYNNEI. Using immunoSEQ multiplex PCR, the repertoire was profiled, and TCRdb retains in-frame clones only, with some absent. The table records a few hundred thousand clones, about 92% of them present only once. The specimen was PBMCs or T cells enriched from blood (not recorded which). The receptor was derived from a woman in her 30s who had recovered from COVID-19. V usage is TRBV2 and J usage is TRBJ1-6; TRBD1 is a possible D gene (6 bases). Here the CDR3 reads CASNRMQGNNSPLHF. The DNA of the CDR3 is TGTGCCAGCAATCGAATGCAGGGGAACAATTCACCCCTCCACTTT.